The entry below describes one T cell receptor (beta chain). Seattle participants joined during active infection and were tracked over time. The data stem from a study of blood T cell repertoires in COVID-19. Across the study: COVID-19 samples collected from the United States, Italy and Spain covered acute and convalescent phases. In each case, the material was cDNA or gDNA derived from T cells, B-cell-depleted T cells, or PBMCs.

The CDR3 consists of 12 residues. Germline trimming cut 7 bases from V and 6 bases from J; bases unmatched to any gene: 2. CDR1 is LNHDA, CDR2 SQIVND, per germline (reference sequence). How the authors handled the data: Cell counts per sample came from amplifying reference gene primers. Generated by immunoSEQ multiplex PCR, the TCRdb table keeps only in-frame clones and is missing some. That table gives V, J and clone size, and the DNA gave D and trimming. The sample yields around 180,000 clones, about 85% seen once. The sequencing input was peripheral blood. This receptor was identified in an elderly man with COVID-19, enrolled during active disease. The chain carries TRBV19 and TRBJ2-7, with TRBD1 matching over 11 bases. CDR3 protein: CASKDRGREQYF. The CDR3 coding sequence is TGTGCCAGTAAGGACAGGGGGCGCGAGCAGTACTTC.